A selection of T cell receptor beta chains follows, all from one sample in a study of identical twins. MiXCR, applied by TCRdb to the 5' RACE reads, yields one record per CDR3 protein. Among more than 650,000 distinct CDR3 sequences listed, over 5% were seen once. The sequencing sample was made of naive T cells sorted from blood. These receptors were taken from a man aged 18 to 29 in good health. Each CDR3 is given with its conserved first and last residue. Each record gives: D gene, J gene, V gene, clone size, CDR3 protein, CDR3 DNA. A D gene is named only where the DNA matches it firmly. The size field is filled for only some rows; it gives once, few, many or a size class.

d_gene: -
j_gene: TRBJ2-7
v_gene: TRBV6-2/TRBV6-3
abundance: many
CDR3aa: CASSYSRAGYNPSYEQYF
CDR3nt: TGTGCCAGCAGTTACTCGCGGGCAGGGTATAATCCCTCCTACGAGCAGTACTTC

d_gene: -
j_gene: TRBJ1-5
v_gene: TRBV20-1
abundance: many
CDR3aa: CSARGRDPNQPQHF
CDR3nt: TGCAGTGCTAGGGGGAGGGATCCCAATCAGCCCCAGCATTTT

d_gene: -
j_gene: TRBJ1-5
v_gene: TRBV7-9
abundance: many
CDR3aa: CASSLGGSAQPQHF
CDR3nt: TGTGCCAGCAGCTTAGGGGGATCCGCTCAGCCCCAGCATTTT

d_gene: -
j_gene: TRBJ2-6
v_gene: TRBV2
abundance: -
CDR3aa: CASSVVSGANVLTF
CDR3nt: TGTGCCAGCAGTGTAGTCTCTGGGGCCAACGTCCTGACTTTC

d_gene: -
j_gene: TRBJ2-7
v_gene: TRBV20-1
abundance: many
CDR3aa: CSVRRIAYEQYF
CDR3nt: TGCAGTGTAAGACGGATTGCCTACGAGCAGTACTTC

d_gene: -
j_gene: TRBJ1-6
v_gene: TRBV4-1
abundance: many
CDR3aa: CASSQAYRGNNSPLHF
CDR3nt: TGCGCCAGCAGCCAAGCTTACCGGGGAAACAATTCACCCCTCCACTTT

d_gene: -
j_gene: TRBJ1-1
v_gene: TRBV12-5
abundance: -
CDR3aa: CASGLVIGRVNTEAFF
CDR3nt: TGTGCTAGTGGTTTGGTAATTGGCAGGGTCAACACTGAAGCTTTCTTT

d_gene: -
j_gene: TRBJ1-2
v_gene: TRBV29-1
abundance: -
CDR3aa: CSVDPGRQMDGYTF
CDR3nt: TGCAGCGTGGACCCCGGTAGGCAGATGGATGGCTACACCTTC

d_gene: -
j_gene: TRBJ1-4
v_gene: TRBV20-1
abundance: many
CDR3aa: CSASGDTTNEKLFF
CDR3nt: TGCAGTGCTAGTGGTGATACAACTAATGAAAAACTGTTTTTT

d_gene: -
j_gene: TRBJ2-4
v_gene: TRBV5-6
abundance: few
CDR3aa: CASSLVGGLGNIQYF
CDR3nt: TGTGCCAGCAGCTTGGTTGGCGGGTTGGGGAACATTCAGTACTTC

d_gene: -
j_gene: TRBJ2-5
v_gene: TRBV9
abundance: few
CDR3aa: CASSSSAGSQETQYF
CDR3nt: TGTGCCAGCAGCTCCTCAGCGGGTAGCCAAGAGACCCAGTACTTC

d_gene: TRBD1
j_gene: TRBJ2-7
v_gene: TRBV7-9
abundance: -
CDR3aa: CASSSRGGPYEQYF
CDR3nt: TGTGCCAGCAGCTCCCGAGGGGGCCCCTACGAGCAGTACTTC

d_gene: TRBD1
j_gene: TRBJ2-6
v_gene: TRBV5-4
abundance: -
CDR3aa: CASSLAGQQGVNSGANVLTF
CDR3nt: TGTGCCAGCAGCTTGGCGGGACAACAGGGGGTAAACTCTGGGGCCAACGTCCTGACTTTC

d_gene: -
j_gene: TRBJ2-1
v_gene: TRBV28
abundance: many
CDR3aa: CASSFVSGPTLQFF
CDR3nt: TGTGCCAGCAGTTTCGTTTCGGGACCAACCCTCCAGTTCTTC

d_gene: -
j_gene: TRBJ2-5
v_gene: TRBV15
abundance: many
CDR3aa: CATSRDRRGETQYF
CDR3nt: TGTGCCACCAGCAGAGATCGCAGAGGGGAGACCCAGTACTTC

d_gene: TRBD1
j_gene: TRBJ2-7
v_gene: TRBV5-5
abundance: many
CDR3aa: CASSLVNEDRDITYEQYF
CDR3nt: TGTGCCAGCAGCTTGGTGAATGAGGACAGGGACATTACCTACGAGCAGTACTTC

d_gene: -
j_gene: TRBJ2-1
v_gene: TRBV20-1
abundance: -
CDR3aa: CSAISGVSSYNEQFF
CDR3nt: TGCAGTGCTATTAGCGGAGTAAGCTCCTACAATGAGCAGTTCTTC

d_gene: -
j_gene: TRBJ2-7
v_gene: TRBV6-5
abundance: many
CDR3aa: CASSYSGLAAYEQYF
CDR3nt: TGTGCCAGCAGTTACTCAGGGCTAGCCGCCTACGAGCAGTACTTC

d_gene: -
j_gene: TRBJ2-5
v_gene: TRBV20-1
abundance: many
CDR3aa: CSARAVGETQYF
CDR3nt: TGCAGTGCTAGAGCCGTGGGAGAGACCCAGTACTTC

d_gene: -
j_gene: TRBJ2-2
v_gene: TRBV12-3/TRBV12-4
abundance: few
CDR3aa: CALQGGNTGELFF
CDR3nt: TGTGCCCTACAGGGAGGAAACACCGGGGAGCTGTTTTTT

d_gene: -
j_gene: TRBJ2-5
v_gene: TRBV7-8
abundance: few
CDR3aa: CASSSPGAGDQETQYF
CDR3nt: TGTGCCAGCAGCTCGCCGGGGGCTGGGGATCAAGAGACCCAGTACTTC

d_gene: TRBD1
j_gene: TRBJ2-7
v_gene: TRBV11-1
abundance: many
CDR3aa: CASSLAGTASYEQYF
CDR3nt: TGTGCCAGCAGCTTAGCGGGGACAGCCTCCTACGAGCAGTACTTC

d_gene: -
j_gene: TRBJ2-1
v_gene: TRBV12-3/TRBV12-4
abundance: many
CDR3aa: CASSLLVGLSNEQFF
CDR3nt: TGTGCCAGCAGTTTATTGGTCGGGCTGTCCAATGAGCAGTTCTTC

d_gene: -
j_gene: TRBJ1-1
v_gene: TRBV6-5
abundance: few
CDR3aa: CASSSADKGNTEAFF
CDR3nt: TGTGCCAGCAGTTCGGCCGACAAGGGGAACACTGAAGCTTTCTTT

d_gene: -
j_gene: TRBJ2-1
v_gene: TRBV7-2
abundance: -
CDR3aa: CAGSVSGLPYSYNEQFF
CDR3nt: TGTGCCGGCAGCGTATCGGGACTTCCATACTCCTACAATGAGCAGTTCTTC

d_gene: -
j_gene: TRBJ2-4
v_gene: TRBV3-1
abundance: few
CDR3aa: CASSQDSAGRGKNIQYF
CDR3nt: TGTGCCAGCAGCCAAGATTCGGCGGGCCGGGGCAAAAACATTCAGTACTTC

d_gene: -
j_gene: TRBJ1-5
v_gene: TRBV28
abundance: few
CDR3aa: CAISRTSNQPQHF
CDR3nt: TGTGCCATCTCCCGGACCAGCAATCAGCCCCAGCATTTT

d_gene: -
j_gene: TRBJ1-6
v_gene: TRBV6-6
abundance: -
CDR3aa: CASIPQSGSPLHF
CDR3nt: TGTGCCAGCATCCCGCAAAGTGGCTCACCCCTCCACTTT

d_gene: TRBD2
j_gene: TRBJ2-3
v_gene: TRBV4-2
abundance: many
CDR3aa: CASSQDLSSGTKDTQYF
CDR3nt: TGTGCCAGCAGCCAAGATCTGTCCAGCGGGACTAAAGATACGCAGTATTTT

d_gene: -
j_gene: TRBJ2-3
v_gene: TRBV3-1
abundance: -
CDR3aa: CASSQNSPGTDTQYF
CDR3nt: TGTGCCAGCAGCCAAAACTCCCCGGGCACAGATACGCAGTATTTT

d_gene: TRBD1
j_gene: TRBJ2-7
v_gene: TRBV12-3/TRBV12-4
abundance: -
CDR3aa: CASSLSGQPYYEQYF
CDR3nt: TGTGCCAGCAGTTTATCGGGACAGCCCTACTACGAGCAGTACTTC

d_gene: TRBD2
j_gene: TRBJ2-1
v_gene: TRBV11-2
abundance: many
CDR3aa: CASSLMSGTSYNEQFF
CDR3nt: TGTGCCAGCAGCCTAATGAGCGGGACCTCCTACAATGAGCAGTTCTTC

d_gene: -
j_gene: TRBJ1-5
v_gene: TRBV20-1
abundance: many
CDR3aa: CSATSWTDSNQPQHF
CDR3nt: TGCAGTGCTACCTCATGGACGGATAGCAATCAGCCCCAGCATTTT

d_gene: -
j_gene: TRBJ2-1
v_gene: TRBV4-2
abundance: many
CDR3aa: CASSQETGTLYNEQFF
CDR3nt: TGTGCCAGCAGCCAAGAAACAGGGACCCTTTACAATGAGCAGTTCTTC

d_gene: -
j_gene: TRBJ2-4
v_gene: TRBV6-2/TRBV6-3
abundance: few
CDR3aa: CASSYDGGVDIQYF
CDR3nt: TGTGCCAGCAGTTACGATGGGGGTGTGGACATTCAGTACTTC

d_gene: -
j_gene: TRBJ2-5
v_gene: TRBV29-1
abundance: many
CDR3aa: CSTPARDKETQYF
CDR3nt: TGCAGCACTCCGGCACGGGACAAAGAGACCCAGTACTTC

d_gene: TRBD1
j_gene: TRBJ2-2
v_gene: TRBV24-1
abundance: many
CDR3aa: CATSDPGTANTGELFF
CDR3nt: TGTGCCACCAGTGATCCGGGGACAGCGAACACCGGGGAGCTGTTTTTT

d_gene: TRBD2
j_gene: TRBJ2-7
v_gene: TRBV12-3/TRBV12-4
abundance: many
CDR3aa: CASSHGTSAFRSYEQYF
CDR3nt: TGTGCCAGCAGCCATGGGACTAGCGCCTTTCGCTCCTACGAGCAGTACTTC

d_gene: -
j_gene: TRBJ2-3
v_gene: TRBV3-1
abundance: many
CDR3aa: CASSQLSGLSTDTQYF
CDR3nt: TGTGCCAGCAGCCAACTATCGGGACTGAGCACAGATACGCAGTATTTT

d_gene: TRBD1
j_gene: TRBJ2-5
v_gene: TRBV24-1
abundance: -
CDR3aa: CATSDPASTGNQETQYF
CDR3nt: TGTGCCACCAGTGATCCTGCCTCGACAGGGAACCAAGAGACCCAGTACTTC

d_gene: TRBD2
j_gene: TRBJ2-1
v_gene: TRBV29-1
abundance: many
CDR3aa: CSVEDQLASGHNEQFF
CDR3nt: TGCAGCGTTGAAGATCAACTAGCGTCTGGACACAATGAGCAGTTCTTC

d_gene: -
j_gene: TRBJ2-2
v_gene: TRBV24-1
abundance: many
CDR3aa: CATSDFRWTGELFF
CDR3nt: TGTGCCACCAGTGATTTCAGATGGACCGGGGAGCTGTTTTTT

d_gene: -
j_gene: TRBJ1-6
v_gene: TRBV5-1
abundance: many
CDR3aa: CASSFRTGKRNSPLHF
CDR3nt: TGCGCCAGCAGCTTCCGGACGGGCAAGCGGAATTCACCCCTCCACTTT

d_gene: TRBD2
j_gene: TRBJ2-1
v_gene: TRBV27
abundance: many
CDR3aa: CASSLIPGGYNEQFF
CDR3nt: TGTGCCAGCAGTTTAATACCGGGAGGGTACAATGAGCAGTTCTTC

d_gene: TRBD2
j_gene: TRBJ2-3
v_gene: TRBV19
abundance: -
CDR3aa: CASSIILAGDYTDTQYF
CDR3nt: TGTGCCAGTAGTATAATCCTAGCGGGAGATTACACAGATACGCAGTATTTT

d_gene: -
j_gene: TRBJ2-1
v_gene: TRBV21-1
abundance: many
CDR3aa: CASSKVTSGDYNEQFF
CDR3nt: TGTGCCAGCAGCAAAGTTACTAGCGGGGACTACAATGAGCAGTTCTTC

d_gene: -
j_gene: TRBJ1-6
v_gene: TRBV20-1
abundance: many
CDR3aa: CSAREGGFWGYSPLHF
CDR3nt: TGCAGTGCTAGAGAAGGAGGGTTTTGGGGCTATTCACCCCTCCACTTT

d_gene: -
j_gene: TRBJ2-1
v_gene: TRBV3-1
abundance: -
CDR3aa: CASSQDIPSSSYNEQFF
CDR3nt: TGTGCCAGCAGCCAAGATATCCCCTCAAGCTCCTACAATGAGCAGTTCTTC

d_gene: TRBD2
j_gene: TRBJ2-1
v_gene: TRBV6-1
abundance: -
CDR3aa: CASSPGVAGGSLNEQFF
CDR3nt: TGTGCCAGCAGCCCTGGGGTAGCGGGAGGATCTCTCAATGAGCAGTTCTTC

d_gene: -
j_gene: TRBJ1-5
v_gene: TRBV2
abundance: few
CDR3aa: CASRPQGHLNQPQHF
CDR3nt: TGTGCCAGCAGACCCCAGGGGCACCTCAATCAGCCCCAGCATTTT

d_gene: -
j_gene: TRBJ1-4
v_gene: TRBV7-2
abundance: few
CDR3aa: CASSLAMGDATNEKLFF
CDR3nt: TGTGCCAGCAGCTTAGCGATGGGGGATGCAACTAATGAAAAACTGTTTTTT

d_gene: -
j_gene: TRBJ2-5
v_gene: TRBV6-5
abundance: few
CDR3aa: CATRGGGLTQYF
CDR3nt: TGTGCCACCCGAGGGGGGGGTTTGACCCAGTACTTC

d_gene: -
j_gene: TRBJ2-1
v_gene: TRBV12-3/TRBV12-4
abundance: many
CDR3aa: CASSRRKGYNEQFF
CDR3nt: TGTGCCAGCAGCCGTCGAAAAGGGTACAATGAGCAGTTCTTC

d_gene: -
j_gene: TRBJ1-2
v_gene: TRBV6-6
abundance: many
CDR3aa: CASTAGPLGGYTF
CDR3nt: TGTGCCAGCACCGCCGGGCCCCTGGGAGGCTACACCTTC

d_gene: TRBD1
j_gene: TRBJ1-2
v_gene: TRBV29-1
abundance: many
CDR3aa: CSVGGGQGGYGYTF
CDR3nt: TGCAGCGTCGGGGGGGGACAGGGTGGCTATGGCTACACCTTC

d_gene: TRBD2
j_gene: TRBJ2-1
v_gene: TRBV29-1
abundance: many
CDR3aa: CSGRDWGGYNEQFF
CDR3nt: TGCAGCGGAAGGGATTGGGGGGGGTACAATGAGCAGTTCTTC

d_gene: TRBD2
j_gene: TRBJ2-5
v_gene: TRBV4-1
abundance: few
CDR3aa: CASSQVAGLAGQETQYF
CDR3nt: TGCGCCAGCAGCCAAGTAGCGGGACTAGCGGGACAAGAGACCCAGTACTTC

d_gene: -
j_gene: TRBJ2-1
v_gene: TRBV5-1
abundance: -
CDR3aa: CASSLDGGINEQFF
CDR3nt: TGCGCCAGCAGCTTGGATGGAGGGATCAATGAGCAGTTCTTC

d_gene: -
j_gene: TRBJ2-5
v_gene: TRBV3-1
abundance: many
CDR3aa: CASSQKEPTQYF
CDR3nt: TGTGCCAGCAGCCAAAAGGAGCCGACCCAGTACTTC